These 21 T cell receptor beta chains were sequenced from one sample in a study of cytomegalovirus exposure and HLA in healthy donors. The PCR made use of 60 Vbeta and 13 Jbeta primers. The data were produced by immunoSEQ multiplex PCR, yet TCRdb's version contains in-frame clones alone and is incomplete. The sample includes roughly 180,000 clones, around 78% of them seen just once. Sequencing was done on a sample of PBMCs. The receptors were sampled from a woman aged 50 to 60 in good health and CMV-seropositive.

The CDR3 is CTSSLQGAPSRVDEQFF. In DNA form, the CDR3 reads TGCACCAGCAGCCTGCAGGGGGCACCCTCTAGGGTCGATGAGCAGTTCTTC. The chain uses TRBV1 and TRBJ2-1; the table's TRBD1 call for D was not verified on the DNA. TRBV1 is a listed pseudogene. The CDR3 is 17 residues long.

The V call is TRBV9, the J call TRBJ2-1; D may be TRBD1 (5 bases). The germline V gene has CDR1 SGDLS and CDR2 YYNGEE. V was cut by 5 bases and J by 6 bases, with 12 bases left in between. CDR3 length equals 13 residues. CDR3 in DNA: TGTGCCAGCAGTTTTCTTAGGGGCAATGAGCAGTTCTTC. This encodes CASSFLRGNEQFF.

Points on this clone: Other nucleotide sequences from this sample produce the same CDR3. The chain carries TRBV5-1 and TRBJ1-1; D perhaps matches TRBD1 (5 bases). From germline, CDR1 is SGHRS and CDR2 YFSETQ. V shed 2 bases and J shed 4 bases, with 9 bases lying between them. This CDR3 contains 13 residues. CDR3 coding DNA: TGCGCCAGCAGCTTAAGGGGAGGCACTGAAGCTTTCTTT. The encoded protein is CASSLRGGTEAFF.

This clone was detected only a few times. The genes are TRBV5-4 and TRBJ2-5; 9 bases are a match to TRBD1. Germline V gives CDR1 SGHNT, CDR2 YYREEE (reference sequence). The CDR3 totals 13 residues. V lost 2 bases, J lost 7 bases, and 3 bases stayed unmatched. As DNA, the CDR3 is TGTGCCAGCAGCTTAGACAGGGGGGGGACCCAGTACTTC. This translates into CASSLDRGGTQYF.

This clone showed up just once. The chain combines TRBV30 with TRBJ2-7; a possible D gene is TRBD2 (5 bases). This CDR3 is 11 amino acids long. The germline V and J ends were trimmed by 5 bases and 5 bases, with 10 bases remaining between them. Germline V gives CDR1 GTSNPN, CDR2 SVGIG (reference sequence). The CDR3 protein is CAWASQDEQYF. DNA for the CDR3: TGTGCCTGGGCTAGCCAGGACGAGCAGTACTTC.

The chain couples TRBV19 to TRBJ2-7; 7 bases fit TRBD2. After removal of 3 bases from V and 3 bases from J, the junction contained 5 bases not matched to a gene. Germline assignment: CDR1 LNHDA and CDR2 SQIVND (reference sequence). The CDR3 contains 14 residues. The DNA for the CDR3 is TGTGCCAGTAGTATGGTCGGCGGGGGCTACGAGCAGTACTTC. Protein sequence: CASSMVGGGYEQYF.

This clone was counted once. This chain joins TRBV6-1 and TRBJ1-2, with D possibly TRBD1 on 6 matching bases. V was clipped by 7 bases and J by 8 bases, with 14 bases between them. Germline-derived CDR1 and CDR2 are MNHNS and SASEGT. This CDR3 has 12 amino acids. The CDR3: CASTLQGNGYTF. The DNA of the CDR3 is TGTGCCAGCACTCTACAGGGCAACGGCTACACCTTC.

CDR3 sequence: CASHLLAGGPGEQFF. In DNA, the CDR3 is TGTGCCAGCCACTTACTAGCGGGGGGGCCGGGTGAGCAGTTCTTC. The rearrangement uses TRBV2 and TRBJ2-1; 13 positions agree with TRBD2. The CDR3 is 15 amino acids. After removal of 8 bases from V and 9 bases from J, the junction contained 10 bases not matched to a gene. The V gene's germline CDR1 is SNHLY and CDR2 FYNNEI.

This clone was counted a single time. The CDR3 loop is CASSQGYSYEQYF. DNA of the CDR3: TGCGCCAGCAGCCAAGGCTACTCCTACGAGCAGTACTTC. The V gene is TRBV4-1, the J gene TRBJ2-7; D is ambiguous. The V gene lost 1 base and the J gene lost 0 bases, with 4 bases spanning the gap. This CDR3 region has 13 residues. Germline CDR1 reads MGHRA; CDR2 reads YSYEKL.

V is TRBV6-4 and J is TRBJ1-1; TRBD1 aligns across 12 bases. Germline lookup yields CDR1 MRHNA and CDR2 SNTAGT. The CDR3 runs to 14 residues. The CDR3 nucleotides read TGTGTGGGGGACAGGGGGCAAGAGAACACTGAAGCTTTCTTT. Translation: CVGDRGQENTEAFF.

This chain joins TRBV7-9 and TRBJ1-1; 9 bases agree with TRBD1. V shed 4 bases and J 5 bases; nucleotides not matched to a gene: 5. The CDR3 has 14 amino acids. In germline, CDR1 is SEHNR, CDR2 FQNEAQ (reference sequence). This CDR3 reads CASSSQGARTEAFF. CDR3 coding DNA: TGTGCCAGCAGCTCACAGGGGGCGAGAACTGAAGCTTTCTTT.

J is TRBJ2-7 and V is TRBV19, with D tentatively TRBD2 (6 bases). CDR1 is LNHDA, CDR2 SQIVND, per germline (reference sequence). This CDR3 comprises 12 residues. Trimming pared 3 bases from V and 7 bases from J, leaving 10 bases between. CDR3 loop: CASSIPAGEQYF. CDR3 bases: TGTGCCAGTAGTATCCCGGCGGGGGAGCAGTACTTC. The full variable domain, in which reference TRBV19 and TRBJ2-7 provide the parts outside the CDR3, is DGGITQSPKYLFRKEGQNVTLSCEQNLNHDAMYWYRQDPGQGLRLIYYSQIVNDFQKGDIAEGYSVSREKKESFPLTVTSAQKNPTAFYLCASSIPAGEQYFGPGTRLTVT.

This chain joins TRBV12-5 and TRBJ2-1, with no clear D. CDR1 and CDR2 (germline): LGHNT, FRNRAP. This CDR3 region has 14 residues. V was pared by 1 base and J by 7 bases, with 11 bases between. CDR3 DNA sequence: TGTGCTAGTGGTTTGGAGGCAGGCTGGAATGAGCAGTTCTTC. It yields the protein CASGLEAGWNEQFF.

The chain carries TRBV25-1 and TRBJ2-2, with a weak D call TRBD2 (6 bases). V lost 1 base and J lost 0, with 9 bases in between. Germline CDR1 and CDR2: MGHDK and SYGVNS. The CDR3 spans 16 residues. CDR3 sequence reads: CASSEFAGTNTGELFF. The DNA for the CDR3 is TGTGCCAGCAGTGAATTTGCGGGGACGAACACCGGGGAGCTGTTTTTT.

The chain combines TRBV2 with TRBJ1-6; a weak D match, TRBD1 (6 bases). CDR1 and CDR2 (germline): SNHLY, FYNNEI. The CDR3 is 13 residues long. Trimming shortened V by 7 bases and J by 10 bases, and 14 bases separated the two germline ends. CDR3 bases: TGTGCCAGCACAGGGGTGGTTAACTCACCCCTCCACTTT. This gives the protein CASTGVVNSPLHF.

This clone has more than one count but fewer than ten. V and J are TRBV11-2 and TRBJ1-6; possibly TRBD1 for D (5 bases). The CDR3 totals 15 residues. Germline V gives CDR1 SGHAT, CDR2 FQNNGV. V dropped 3 bases and J dropped 5 bases, with 11 bases sitting between them. In DNA form, the CDR3 reads TGTGCCAGCAGCTTGATGGGGCCGAATAATTCACCCCTCCACTTT. Its protein is CASSLMGPNNSPLHF.

The chain couples TRBV5-4 to TRBJ2-7; weak D call: TRBD1 (6 bases). V was trimmed by 4 bases and J by 3 bases, leaving 14 bases between them. The CDR3 length is 14 residues. Germline CDR1 SGHNT, CDR2 YYREEE (reference sequence). The CDR3 sequence: CASSAQGINYEQYF. In DNA form, the CDR3 reads TGTGCCAGCAGCGCCCAGGGGATCAACTACGAGCAGTACTTC.

This chain links TRBV19 with TRBJ1-1, with TRBD1 matching over 12 bases. With V trimmed by 4 bases and J by 1 base, 16 bases remained unmatched. Germline lookup yields CDR1 LNHDA and CDR2 SQIVND (reference sequence). There are 20 residues in the CDR3. The CDR3 reads CASSTSRQGTGGPKNTEAFF. In nucleotides, the CDR3 is TGTGCCAGTAGTACGTCCCGACAGGGGACAGGGGGCCCTAAGAACACTGAAGCTTTCTTT.

V and J are TRBV27 and TRBJ1-4; no reliable D call. The CDR3 is 13 residues long. Germline CDR1 MNHEY, CDR2 SMNVEV (reference sequence). V was shortened by 5 bases and J by 8 bases, with 12 bases between the two germline ends. The CDR3 loop is CASSPFYLEKLFF. DNA of the CDR3: TGTGCCAGCAGTCCTTTCTATTTGGAAAAACTGTTTTTT.

The gene calls are TRBV7-3 and TRBJ2-1; perhaps TRBD2 as D (6 bases). Germline values: CDR1 SGHTA, CDR2 FQGTGA. The CDR3 covers 13 residues. Trimming removed 8 bases from V and 1 base from J, with 9 bases in between. The CDR3 DNA follows: TGTGCCAGCTCTGGGGGGTCCTACAATGAGCAGTTCTTC. Translating gives CASSGGSYNEQFF.

The V and J genes are TRBV5-1 and TRBJ2-2; no definite D call. The CDR3 is made up of 12 amino acids. Germline CDR1 reads SGHRS; CDR2 reads YFSETQ. Trimming cost V 5 bases and J 3 bases, with 5 bases left between them. The DNA of the CDR3 is TGCGCCAGCAGAACTGACACCGGGGAGCTGTTTTTT. This translates into CASRTDTGELFF.